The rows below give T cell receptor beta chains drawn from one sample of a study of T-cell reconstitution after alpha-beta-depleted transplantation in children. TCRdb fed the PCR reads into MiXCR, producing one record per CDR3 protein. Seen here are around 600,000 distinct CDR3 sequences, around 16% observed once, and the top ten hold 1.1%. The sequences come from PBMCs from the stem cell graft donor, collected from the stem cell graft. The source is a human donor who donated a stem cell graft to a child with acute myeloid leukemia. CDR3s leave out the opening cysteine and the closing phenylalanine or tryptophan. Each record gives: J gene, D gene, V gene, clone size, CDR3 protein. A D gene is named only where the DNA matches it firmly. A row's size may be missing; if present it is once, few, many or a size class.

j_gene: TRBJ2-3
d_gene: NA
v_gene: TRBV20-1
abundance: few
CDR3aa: SASRRGVSTDTQY

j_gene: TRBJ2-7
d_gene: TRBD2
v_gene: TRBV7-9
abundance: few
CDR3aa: ASSRRGVEQY

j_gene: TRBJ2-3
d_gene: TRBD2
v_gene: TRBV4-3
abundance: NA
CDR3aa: ASSQLAGGQGDTQY

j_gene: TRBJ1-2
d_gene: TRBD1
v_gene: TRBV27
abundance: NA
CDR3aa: ASQQGDYGYT

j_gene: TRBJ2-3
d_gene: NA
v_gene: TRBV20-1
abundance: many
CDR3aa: SARLVETYTQY

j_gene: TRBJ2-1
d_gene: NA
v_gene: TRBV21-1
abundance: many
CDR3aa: ASSKGARSNEQF

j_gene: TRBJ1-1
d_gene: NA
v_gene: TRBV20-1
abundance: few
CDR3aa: SASPPMNTEAF

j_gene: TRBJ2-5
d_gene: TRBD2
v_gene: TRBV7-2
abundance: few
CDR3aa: ASSWTSGGPDQETQY

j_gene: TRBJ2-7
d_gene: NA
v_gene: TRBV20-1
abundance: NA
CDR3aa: SAWGGGASYEQY

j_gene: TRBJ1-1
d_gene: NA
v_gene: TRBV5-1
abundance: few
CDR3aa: ASSLGGELNTEAF

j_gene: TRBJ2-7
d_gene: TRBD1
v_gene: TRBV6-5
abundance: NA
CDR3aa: ASSSSGTGGYEQY

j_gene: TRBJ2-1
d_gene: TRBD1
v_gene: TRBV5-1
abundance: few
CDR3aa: ASSSEGTGGAHEQF

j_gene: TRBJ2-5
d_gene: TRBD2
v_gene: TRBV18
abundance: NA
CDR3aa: ASSPLRTSGHQETQY

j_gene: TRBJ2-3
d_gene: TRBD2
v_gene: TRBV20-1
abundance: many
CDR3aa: SATSRLAESTDTQY

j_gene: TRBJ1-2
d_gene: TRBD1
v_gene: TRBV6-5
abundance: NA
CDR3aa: ASSYSTGEGYT

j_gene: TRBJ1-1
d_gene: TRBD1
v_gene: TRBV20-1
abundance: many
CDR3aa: SARDFGGGRGLTEAF

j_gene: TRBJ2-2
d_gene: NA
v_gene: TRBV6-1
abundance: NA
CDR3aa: ASTRGDGLSTGELF

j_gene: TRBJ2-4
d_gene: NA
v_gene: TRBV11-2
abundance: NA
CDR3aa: ASSVGRQKNIQY

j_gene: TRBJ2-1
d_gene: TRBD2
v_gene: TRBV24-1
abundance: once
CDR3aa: ATSDCLKRGRINEQF

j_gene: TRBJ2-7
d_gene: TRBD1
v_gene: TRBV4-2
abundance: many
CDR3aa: ASSQETGGPYEQY

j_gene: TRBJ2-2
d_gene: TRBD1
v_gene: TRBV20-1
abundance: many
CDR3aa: SVQKTGITGELF

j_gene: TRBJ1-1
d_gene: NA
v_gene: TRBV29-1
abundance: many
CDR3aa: SAAEGTMNTEAF

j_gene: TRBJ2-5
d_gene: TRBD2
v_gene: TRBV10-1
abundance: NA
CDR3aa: ASSDRWVRGASKETQY

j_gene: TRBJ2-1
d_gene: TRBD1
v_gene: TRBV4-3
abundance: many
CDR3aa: ASSPGGRSYNEQF

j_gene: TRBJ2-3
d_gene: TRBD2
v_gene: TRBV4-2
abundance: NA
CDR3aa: ASSPGLAGGPTDTQY

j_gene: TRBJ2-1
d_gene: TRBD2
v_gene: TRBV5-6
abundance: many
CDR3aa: ASSRTGIAGEQF

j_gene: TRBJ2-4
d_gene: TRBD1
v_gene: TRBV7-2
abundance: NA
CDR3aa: ASRSPGQLIQY

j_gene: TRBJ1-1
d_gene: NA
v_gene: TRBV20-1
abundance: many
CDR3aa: SASVSYTEAF

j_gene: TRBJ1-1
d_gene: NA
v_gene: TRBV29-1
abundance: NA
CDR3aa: SVAQRTNTEAF

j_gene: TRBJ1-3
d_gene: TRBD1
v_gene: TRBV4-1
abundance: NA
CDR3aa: ASSQGRTGENTIY

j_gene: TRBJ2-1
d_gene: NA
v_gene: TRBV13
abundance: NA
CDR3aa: ASSGPGQERVDEQF

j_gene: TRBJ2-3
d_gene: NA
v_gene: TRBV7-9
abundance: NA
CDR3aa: ASSYPRASGLDTQY

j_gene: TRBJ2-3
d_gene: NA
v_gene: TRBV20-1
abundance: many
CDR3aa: SVPSSTDTQY

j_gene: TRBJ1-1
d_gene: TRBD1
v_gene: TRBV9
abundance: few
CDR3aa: ASSEGTAGVTEAF

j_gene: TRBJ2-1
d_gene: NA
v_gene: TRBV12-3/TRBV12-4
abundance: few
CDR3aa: ASTRSEQF

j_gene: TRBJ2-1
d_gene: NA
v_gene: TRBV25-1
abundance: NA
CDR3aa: ASSEPGPAYNEQF

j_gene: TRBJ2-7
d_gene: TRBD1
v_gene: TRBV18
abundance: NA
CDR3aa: ASAPGQSYEQY

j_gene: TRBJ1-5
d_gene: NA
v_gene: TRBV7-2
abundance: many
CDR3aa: ASSYRDRQPQH

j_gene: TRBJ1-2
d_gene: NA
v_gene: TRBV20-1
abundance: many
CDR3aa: SARGADYGYT

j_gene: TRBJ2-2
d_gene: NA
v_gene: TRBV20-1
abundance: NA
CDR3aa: SALDRNTGELF

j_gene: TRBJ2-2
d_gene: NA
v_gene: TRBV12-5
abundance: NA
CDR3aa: ASGLTHGFRAATNTGELF

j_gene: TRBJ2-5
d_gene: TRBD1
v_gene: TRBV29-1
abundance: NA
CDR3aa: SVEETGGFKTQY

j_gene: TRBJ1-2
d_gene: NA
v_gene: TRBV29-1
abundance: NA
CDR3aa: SVGGPNYGYT

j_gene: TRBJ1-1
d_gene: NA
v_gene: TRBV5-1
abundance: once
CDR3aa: ASSSSGQVNTEAF

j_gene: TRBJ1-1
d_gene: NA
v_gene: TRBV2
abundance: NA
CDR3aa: ASSVSRDVRTEAF

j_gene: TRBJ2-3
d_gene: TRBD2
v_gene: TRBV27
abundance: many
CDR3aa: ASSLRGGFGTDTQY

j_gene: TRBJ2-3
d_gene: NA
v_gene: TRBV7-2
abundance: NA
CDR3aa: ASSLRSGPSTDTQY

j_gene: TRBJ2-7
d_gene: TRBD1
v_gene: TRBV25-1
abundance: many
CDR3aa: ASGVDRRGSEQY

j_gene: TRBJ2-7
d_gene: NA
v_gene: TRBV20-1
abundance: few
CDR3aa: SARPRKAYEQY

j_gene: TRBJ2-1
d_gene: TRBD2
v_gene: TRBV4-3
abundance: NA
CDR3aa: ASRPIAGVLNEQF

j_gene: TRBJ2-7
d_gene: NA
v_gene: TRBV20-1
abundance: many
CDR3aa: SARDREHSYEQY